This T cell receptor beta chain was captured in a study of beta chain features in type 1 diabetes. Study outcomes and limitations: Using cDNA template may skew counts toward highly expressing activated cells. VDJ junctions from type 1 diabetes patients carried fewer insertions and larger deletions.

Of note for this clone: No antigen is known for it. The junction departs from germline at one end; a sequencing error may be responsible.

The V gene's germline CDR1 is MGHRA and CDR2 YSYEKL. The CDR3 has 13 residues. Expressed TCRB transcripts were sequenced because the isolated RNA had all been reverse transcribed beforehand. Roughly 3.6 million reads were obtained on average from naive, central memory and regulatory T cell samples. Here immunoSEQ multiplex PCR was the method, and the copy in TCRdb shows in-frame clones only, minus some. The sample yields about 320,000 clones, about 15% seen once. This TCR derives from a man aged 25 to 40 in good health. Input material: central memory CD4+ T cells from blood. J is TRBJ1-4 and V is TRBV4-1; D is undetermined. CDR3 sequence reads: CASSGVANEKLFF. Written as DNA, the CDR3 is TGTGCCAGCAGCGGAGTCGCGAATGAAAAACTGTTTTTT.